The 27 T cell receptor beta chains below were found in one sample sequenced in a study of shared T cell receptors in the human thymus (dated by TCRdb to 2020 to 2023). Receptors were amplified or captured by the immunoSEQ multiplex PCR assay. The table comes from immuneACCESS by way of TCRdb, which keeps in-frame sequences with V and J called. Part of the clones is missing from these tables; in studies checked, under half for an unresolved V gene and the rest for unknown reasons. The sample contains tens of thousands of clones, around 96% of them found a single time. Roughly 0.03% of the sample is in the top ten clones. Sequenced sample: thymocytes. These TCRs come from a human donor.

The chain links TRBV10-1 to TRBJ1-2; 8 bases map to TRBD1. Germline V gene data show CDR1 as WNHNN and CDR2 as SYGVQD (reference sequence). The CDR3 spans 17 residues. Losses at the gene ends were 3 bases for V and 1 base for J; bases not matched to a gene: 10. The CDR3 sequence: CASSDRGRPYINYGYTF. CDR3 DNA sequence: TGCGCCAGCAGTGACAGGGGGCGGCCCTATATTAACTATGGCTACACCTTC.

This clone was detected only once. V usage is TRBV7-6 and J usage is TRBJ1-6; 8 bases align to TRBD1. The trim removed 4 bases at V and 0 bases at J, leaving 8 bases unmatched. Germline V gene sequence: CDR1 SGHVS, CDR2 FNYEAQ. CDR3 length: 18 amino acids. The CDR3 DNA sequence: TGTGCCAGCAGCTCCATCGACAGGGGTTACTCCTATAATTCACCCCTCCACTTT. It encodes CASSSIDRGYSYNSPLHF.

The chain carries TRBV11-2 and TRBJ2-3; no firm D call. The V and J ends lost 1 base and 2 bases respectively, with 16 bases between them. Germline V gene data show CDR1 as SGHAT and CDR2 as FQNNGV. CDR3 size: 17 residues. The chain's CDR3 is CASSLAQVTRFTDTQYF. CDR3 coding DNA: TGTGCCAGCAGCTTAGCTCAGGTAACCCGCTTCACAGATACGCAGTATTTT. The full variable domain, its missing parts supplied by reference TRBV11-2 and TRBJ2-3, is EAGVAQSPRYKIIEKRQSVAFWCNPISGHATLYWYQQILGQGPKLLIQFQNNGVVDDSQLPKDRFSAERLKGVDSTLKIQPAKLEDSAVYLCASSLAQVTRFTDTQYFGPGTRLTVL.

This chain connects TRBV7-2 to TRBJ2-7, with 12 bases identical to TRBD2. CDR3 length equals 13 residues. Germline-derived CDR1 and CDR2 are SGHTA and FQGNSA. V lost 2 bases and J lost 10; bases outside the gene matches: 3. Written as DNA, the CDR3 is TGTGCCAGCAGCTTACCGACTAGCGGGGGTCAGTACTTC. Protein sequence: CASSLPTSGGQYF. The entire variable domain, with the rest obtained from reference TRBV7-2 and TRBJ2-7, is as follows: GAGVSQSPSNKVTEKGKDVELRCDPISGHTALYWYRQSLGQGLEFLIYFQGNSAPDKSGLPSDRFSAERTGGSVSTLTIQRTQQEDSAVYLCASSLPTSGGQYFGPGTRLTVT.

This rearrangement joins TRBV11-1 to TRBJ1-6, with D perhaps matching TRBD1 (5 bases). Germline V gives CDR1 SGHAT, CDR2 FQDESV (reference sequence). The CDR3 has 15 amino acids. V was shortened by 5 bases and J by 7 bases, with 15 bases between the two germline ends. The CDR3, as DNA: TGTGCCAGCAGCCCAGCAACAGGAGCAAATTCACCCCTCCACTTT. Encoded protein: CASSPATGANSPLHF.

This clone has just one count. The chain joins TRBV11-2 to TRBJ2-3; tentatively, D is TRBD2 (5 bases). The CDR3 consists of 16 residues. The germline gives CDR1 SGHAT, CDR2 FQNNGV. The germline V and J ends were trimmed by 3 bases and 0 bases, with 13 bases remaining between them. CDR3 DNA sequence: TGTGCCAGCAGCTTCCCCGGGGAAGCTAGCACAGATACGCAGTATTTT. Protein product: CASSFPGEASTDTQYF. The whole variable domain, remainder taken from reference TRBV11-2 and TRBJ2-3, is EAGVAQSPRYKIIEKRQSVAFWCNPISGHATLYWYQQILGQGPKLLIQFQNNGVVDDSQLPKDRFSAERLKGVDSTLKIQPAKLEDSAVYLCASSFPGEASTDTQYFGPGTRLTVL.

CDR3 coding DNA: TGTGCCACCAGCAGAGAAGGGGGCAAAGCTTTCTTT. It specifies CATSREGGKAFF. The chain combines TRBV15 with TRBJ1-1; 7 bases fit TRBD1. The CDR3 runs 12 residues. Trimming removed 0 bases from V and 9 bases from J; junction bases left unmatched: 1. CDR1 and CDR2 from the germline V gene are LNHNV and YYDKDF (reference sequence).

The gene calls are TRBV11-2 and TRBJ2-7; 8 positions match TRBD2. CDR3 length equals 15 residues. J was trimmed by 3 bases and V by 7 bases; bases with no gene match: 11. CDR1 is SGHAT and CDR2 is FQNNGV in the germline V gene. The CDR3 bases are TGTGCCAGCACCCCCGGGGGGGCGATACTCTACGAGCAGTACTTC. Translating gives CASTPGGAILYEQYF.

The genes are TRBV7-6 and TRBJ2-3, with 9 bases lining up with TRBD2. This CDR3 comprises 19 residues. Looked up from germline, CDR1 is SGHVS and CDR2 is FNYEAQ. Losses at the gene ends were 3 bases for V and 4 bases for J; bases not matched to a gene: 17. The CDR3 protein is CASSFNAGTSPRKSDTQYF. The DNA of the CDR3 is TGTGCCAGCAGCTTTAATGCCGGGACTAGCCCCAGGAAATCAGATACGCAGTATTTT.

The gene calls are TRBV18 and TRBJ2-7; D unresolved. Trimming cost V 3 bases and J 4 bases, with 10 bases left between them. Per the germline V gene, CDR1 is KGHSH and CDR2 is LQKENI. The CDR3 loop spans 13 amino acids. The CDR3 spells CASSPADQYEQYF. CDR3 nucleotides: TGTGCCAGCTCACCCGCGGACCAGTACGAGCAGTACTTC.

This clone has only one observation. The chain employs TRBV5-1 and TRBJ1-2; D is unclear. Germline CDR1 SGHRS, CDR2 YFSETQ. Trimming shortened V by 4 bases and J by 6 bases, and 16 bases separated the two germline ends. This CDR3 has 14 amino acids. Here the CDR3 DNA reads TGCGCCAGCAGCCCGAGACTACTATGGAATGGCTACACCTTC. The encoded protein is CASSPRLLWNGYTF.

The chain is built from TRBV7-9 and TRBJ2-2; D unclear. The germline CDR1 and CDR2 sequences are SEHNR and FQNEAQ (reference sequence). The CDR3 covers 16 residues. Trimming shortened V by 5 bases and J by 0 bases, and 13 bases separated the two germline ends. This CDR3 reads CASSVVGQPNTGELFF. DNA for the CDR3: TGTGCCAGCAGCGTCGTCGGTCAGCCGAACACCGGGGAGCTGTTTTTT.

This clone was detected once. The chain recombines TRBV11-2 with TRBJ2-7, with a tentative D call TRBD2 (5 bases). The CDR3 covers 14 residues. The ends were cut back, 0 bases at V and 2 bases at J, with 8 bases in the middle. CDR1 and CDR2 (germline): SGHAT, FQNNGV. CDR3 protein: CASSLDGETYEQYF. The DNA for the CDR3 is TGTGCCAGCAGCTTAGACGGGGAAACCTACGAGCAGTACTTC.

The gene calls are TRBV9 and TRBJ2-3; 10 nucleotides match TRBD1. Germline loops: CDR1 SGDLS, CDR2 YYNGEE. The CDR3 loop spans 17 amino acids. After removal of 0 bases from V and 5 bases from J, the junction contained 9 bases not matched to a gene. The CDR3 nucleotides are TGTGCCAGCAGCGTAGAGCTTTGGGACAGGGGAATAGATACGCAGTATTTT. Translated: CASSVELWDRGIDTQYF.

The chain joins TRBV5-1 to TRBJ2-7; 8 nucleotides match TRBD1. Germline V gene sequence: CDR1 SGHRS, CDR2 YFSETQ. The V segment lost 4 bases and the J segment 5 bases; nucleotides outside the gene matches: 5. The CDR3 covers 13 residues. The CDR3 is CASSLDRGHEQYF. The CDR3 DNA reads TGCGCCAGCAGCCTTGACAGGGGCCACGAGCAGTACTTC.

The chain uses TRBV2 and TRBJ2-1; D is perhaps TRBD1 (5 bases). V was pared by 1 base and J by 6 bases, with 10 bases between. CDR1 is SNHLY and CDR2 is FYNNEI in the germline V gene. The CDR3 runs to 14 residues. CDR3 residues: CASSEDWGLNEQFF. Here the CDR3 DNA reads TGTGCCAGCAGTGAAGACTGGGGCCTCAATGAGCAGTTCTTC.

The CDR3, as DNA: TGTGCCAGCAGTGAGGGTATGGGGTGGGGGGCCACCCCTGTAGACATTCAGTACTTC. Translating it yields CASSEGMGWGATPVDIQYF. V is TRBV6-4 and J is TRBJ2-4, with D perhaps being TRBD1 or TRBD2 (6 bases each). V dropped 3 bases and J dropped 8 bases, with 29 bases sitting between them. CDR3 length: 19 amino acids. Germline lookup yields CDR1 MRHNA and CDR2 SNTAGT.

V gene TRBV5-1 combines with J gene TRBJ2-1; tentative D call: TRBD1 (7 bases). The ends were cut back, 0 bases at V and 0 bases at J, with 25 bases in the middle. Germline V gives CDR1 SGHRS, CDR2 YFSETQ. This CDR3 is built from 21 residues. The CDR3 DNA reads TGCGCCAGCAGCTTGGTAGAGGGGGCATCTGGCGGGGAGAGCTCCTACAATGAGCAGTTCTTC. Protein sequence: CASSLVEGASGGESSYNEQFF.

The V and J genes are TRBV19 and TRBJ2-5; D call uncertain. CDR3 length equals 14 residues. V lost 1 base to trimming and J lost 12 bases, with 18 bases between them. In germline, CDR1 is LNHDA, CDR2 SQIVND (reference sequence). The CDR3 DNA sequence: TGTGCCAGTAGTATAGCCAAACACGGCCATTGGAAGTACTTC. Encoded protein: CASSIAKHGHWKYF.

The rearrangement uses TRBV7-2 and TRBJ1-5; D not resolved. Trimming pared 5 bases from V and 6 bases from J, leaving 17 bases between. From germline, CDR1 is SGHTA and CDR2 FQGNSA. CDR3 length: 15 amino acids. CDR3 coding DNA: TGTGCCAGCAGCCAGACCCGGGGAACAGCTCAGCCCCAGCATTTT. Translating it yields CASSQTRGTAQPQHF.

The chain is built from TRBV7-2 and TRBJ2-1, with D unresolved. The length of the CDR3 is 12 residues. The V end was cut by 5 bases, the J end by 7 bases, with 9 bases between. Germline V gives CDR1 SGHTA, CDR2 FQGNSA. In nucleotides, the CDR3 is TGTGCCAGCAGCAATAGTAGTAATGAGCAGTTCTTC. Its protein product is CASSNSSNEQFF.

The J gene is TRBJ1-4, the V gene TRBV14; unclear D gene. This CDR3 spans 14 amino acids. The germline CDR1 and CDR2 sequences are SGHDN and FVKESK. V was clipped by 5 bases and J by 0 bases, with 7 bases between them. The CDR3 region has the DNA TGTGCCAGCAGCAGGGTGGCAACTAATGAAAAACTGTTTTTT. It specifies CASSRVATNEKLFF.

V usage is TRBV10-3 and J usage is TRBJ1-5, with D maybe TRBD1 (5 bases). V was trimmed by 0 bases and J by 6 bases, leaving 21 bases between them. CDR3 length: 18 amino acids. CDR1 is ENHRY, CDR2 SYGVKD, per germline. CDR3 amino acids: CAISESWGLGLQGQPQHF. The CDR3, as DNA: TGTGCCATCAGTGAGTCATGGGGTTTAGGTCTGCAGGGTCAGCCCCAGCATTTT.

The chain is built from TRBV6-1 and TRBJ1-2; no definite D call. Trimming took off 6 bases at V and 2 bases at J, with 10 bases between the two ends. CDR3 length: 13 residues. Germline-derived CDR1 and CDR2 are MNHNS and SASEGT. CDR3 protein: CASSGVLNYGYTF. In DNA, the CDR3 is TGTGCCAGCAGCGGAGTCCTGAACTATGGCTACACCTTC.

This rearrangement joins TRBV25-1 to TRBJ2-5; tentative D call: TRBD1 (5 bases). The J call may be incorrect, as the DNA end agrees better with TRBJ2-7. The CDR3 has 14 amino acids. Germline V gene data show CDR1 as MGHDK and CDR2 as SYGVNS. The CDR3 reads CASKEGVDSYEQYF. The DNA for the CDR3 is TGTGCCAGCAAGGAAGGGGTTGACTCCTACGAGCAGTACTTC.

The chain joins TRBV6-1 to TRBJ2-5; no clear D gene. Trimming removed 7 bases from V and 8 bases from J, with 8 bases in between. CDR1 is MNHNS, CDR2 SASEGT, per germline. This CDR3 spans 10 amino acids. CDR3 protein: CASKWQTQYF. In nucleotides, the CDR3 is TGTGCCAGCAAGTGGCAAACCCAGTACTTC.

The V call is TRBV5-6, the J call TRBJ1-1; 10 bases agree with TRBD1. There are 15 residues in the CDR3. Trimming took 8 bases from V and 2 from J; bases not matched to a gene: 9. The germline V gene has CDR1 SGHDT and CDR2 YYEEEE. The CDR3 loop is CASRISTGGNTEAFF. The CDR3, as DNA: TGTGCCAGTAGAATATCGACAGGGGGCAACACTGAAGCTTTCTTT.